The clone carrying this T cell receptor beta chain came up a few times. The data originate from a study of CD8 T cells in ankylosing spondylitis. One entry per CDR3 protein, called by TCRdb with MiXCR from the 5' RACE reads. This sample has roughly 170,000 distinct CDR3 sequences, with approximately 9.9% found just once. The germline V gene encodes CDR1 DFQATT and CDR2 SNEGSKA (reference sequence). V lost 3 bases and J 0 bases, leaving 9 bases between the germline ends. The CDR3 consists of 14 residues. The chain recombines TRBV20-1 with TRBJ2-1; no reliable D call. The source of this sequence is a female donor with ankylosing spondylitis or in good health (not recorded which). The sequencing sample was made of blood, either unsorted or a sorted T cell fraction (not recorded which). CDR3 sequence (DNA): TGCAGTGCTAGGGAACGGACCTCCTACAATGAGCAGTTCTTC. It encodes CSARERTSYNEQFF.